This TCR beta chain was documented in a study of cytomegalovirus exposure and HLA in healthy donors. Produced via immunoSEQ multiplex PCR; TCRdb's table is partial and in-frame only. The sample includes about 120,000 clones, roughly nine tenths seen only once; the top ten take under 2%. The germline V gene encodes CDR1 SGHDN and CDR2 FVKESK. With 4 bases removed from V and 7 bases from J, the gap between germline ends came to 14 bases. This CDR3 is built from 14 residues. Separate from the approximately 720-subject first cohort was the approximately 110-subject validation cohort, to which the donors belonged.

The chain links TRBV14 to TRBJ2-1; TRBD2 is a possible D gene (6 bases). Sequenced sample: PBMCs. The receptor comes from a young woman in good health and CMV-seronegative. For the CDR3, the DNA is TGTGCCAGCAGCCCCATTGGAGGGGCGAATGAGCAGTTCTTC. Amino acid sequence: CASSPIGGANEQFF.